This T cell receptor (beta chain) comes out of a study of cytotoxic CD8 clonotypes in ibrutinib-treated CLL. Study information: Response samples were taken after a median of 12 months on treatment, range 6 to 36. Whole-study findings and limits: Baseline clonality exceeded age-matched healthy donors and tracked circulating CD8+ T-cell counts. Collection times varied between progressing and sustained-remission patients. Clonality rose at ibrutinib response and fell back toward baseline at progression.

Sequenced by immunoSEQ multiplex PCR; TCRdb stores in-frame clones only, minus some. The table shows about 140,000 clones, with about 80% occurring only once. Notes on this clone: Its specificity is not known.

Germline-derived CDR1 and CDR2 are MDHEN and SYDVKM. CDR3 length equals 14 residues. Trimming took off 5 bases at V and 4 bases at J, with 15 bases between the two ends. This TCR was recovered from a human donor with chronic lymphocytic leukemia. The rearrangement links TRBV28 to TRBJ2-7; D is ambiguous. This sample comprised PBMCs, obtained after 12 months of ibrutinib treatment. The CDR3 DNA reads TGTGCCAGCAGTGACGGTAAAGGTAAGTACGAGCAGTACTTC. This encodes CASSDGKGKYEQYF.